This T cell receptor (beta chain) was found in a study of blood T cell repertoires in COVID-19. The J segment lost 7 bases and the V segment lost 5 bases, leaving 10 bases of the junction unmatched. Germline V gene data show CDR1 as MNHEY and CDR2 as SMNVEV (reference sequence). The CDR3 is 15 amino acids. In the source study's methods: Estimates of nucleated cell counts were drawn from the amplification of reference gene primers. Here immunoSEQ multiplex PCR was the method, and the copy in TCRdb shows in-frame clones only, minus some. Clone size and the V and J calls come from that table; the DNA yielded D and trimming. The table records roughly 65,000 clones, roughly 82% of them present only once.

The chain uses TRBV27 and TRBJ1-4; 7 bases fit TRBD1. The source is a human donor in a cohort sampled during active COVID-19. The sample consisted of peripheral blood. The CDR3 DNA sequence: TGTGCCAGCAGTGCCCGACAGGGTTTGGGTGAAAAACTGTTTTTT. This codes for CASSARQGLGEKLFF.